Sequencing of this T cell receptor beta chain was carried out in a study of Ad26.COV2.S vaccination and SARS-CoV-2 variants. As for the study in general: Ad26.COV2.S given intramuscularly, once or twice 56 days apart.

V lost 6 bases, J lost 4 bases, and 1 base stayed unmatched. Per germline, CDR1 MRHNA and CDR2 SNTAGT. The length of the CDR3 is 14 residues. Treatment given: roughly 20 received Ad26.COV2.S at low or high dose, single or two shots; 5 received placebo; per-sample allocation not given. Day 63 after the first injection of vaccine or placebo was the sampling time. In Boston, an adult donor aged 18-55 years took part. Repertoires were generated with immunoSEQ multiplex PCR, while TCRdb's copy carries only in-frame clones and drops some. The sample includes around 250,000 clones, 70% to 90% of them seen just once.

The V call is TRBV6-4, the J call TRBJ2-5; 14 bases match TRBD2. The sequencing used peripheral blood, collected in a trial of Ad26.COV2.S vaccine versus placebo. The clonotype comes from a person aged 18-65 years who received the Ad26.COV2.S COVID-19 vaccine or a placebo. CDR3 sequence reads: CASSGTSGRETQYF. The CDR3 DNA sequence: TGTGCCAGCAGCGGGACTAGCGGGAGAGAGACCCAGTACTTC.